A selection of T cell receptor beta chains follows, all from one sample in a study of shared clonotypes between healthy human individuals. Generated by immunoSEQ multiplex PCR, the TCRdb table keeps only in-frame clones and is missing some. The table lists about 1,900,000 clones, around 96% of them singletons. The specimen sequenced was naive CD8+ T cells sorted from blood. These TCRs come from a man between 18 and 35 years old in good health. CDR3s include the opening cysteine and the closing phenylalanine or tryptophan. Fields, in order: V gene, clone size, J gene, CDR3 length, D gene, CDR3 DNA, CDR3 protein. A D gene is named only where the DNA matches it firmly. Where a row states a size, it is once, few, many or the class of an expanded clone; other rows omit it.

TRBV30	.	TRBJ2-7	16	TRBD2	TGTGCCTGGATGGTAGCGGGAGCCTGGGGCTCCTACGAGCAGTACTTC	CAWMVAGAWGSYEQYF
TRBV7-9	.	TRBJ2-5	18	TRBD1	TGTGCCAGCAGCTTAGCAGAGGTTGAGGACAGGGGGGAGAAGACCCAGTACTTC	CASSLAEVEDRGEKTQYF
TRBV30	once	TRBJ2-7	15	TRBD2	TGTGCCTGGAGTGGTGTTGGCGGGAGAGGAGGCGAGCAGTACTTC	CAWSGVGGRGGEQYF
TRBV21-1	.	TRBJ2-2	12	.	TGTGCCAGCAGCAAAGAGAACGGGGAGCTGTTTTTT	CASSKENGELFF
TRBV30	.	TRBJ2-1	11	TRBD2	TGTGCCTGGAGCCCAGCGGGGGAGCAGTTCTTC	CAWSPAGEQFF
TRBV7-2	.	TRBJ2-7	14	.	TGTGCCAGCAGCTTAATTGTTAGTGGTCACGAGCAGTACTTC	CASSLIVSGHEQYF
TRBV27	.	TRBJ1-5	12	.	TGTGCCAGCAGTTCCCGGGATCGGATTGTGCATTTT	CASSSRDRIVHF
TRBV30	.	TRBJ2-7	16	TRBD2	TGTGCCTGGAGTGCCGTCCGGGGGGTACCATCCTACGAGCAGTACTTC	CAWSAVRGVPSYEQYF
TRBV5-1	.	TRBJ2-3	16	.	TGCGCCAGCAGCGGTGGACCCAGATTCGGCACAGATACGCAGTATTTT	CASSGGPRFGTDTQYF
TRBV6-1	once	TRBJ2-7	15	TRBD1	TGTGCCAGCAGTGAAGGGCAGGGGGCTCCCTACGAGCAGTACTTC	CASSEGQGAPYEQYF
TRBV6-5	.	TRBJ1-5	13	.	TGTGCCAGCAGTTCTGCCGAGGGACAGCCCCAGCATTTT	CASSSAEGQPQHF
TRBV5-1	.	TRBJ2-5	20	TRBD2	TGCGCCAGCAGTTTCGACCTAGCGGGAGGTTTCACCCCTTCACAAGGGACCCAGTACTTC	CASSFDLAGGFTPSQGTQYF
TRBV5-6	.	TRBJ2-7	17	TRBD2	TGTGCCAGCAGCGGTGGGACTAGCGGTGCTCTTGCTTACGAGCAGTACTTC	CASSGGTSGALAYEQYF
TRBV11-2	.	TRBJ2-1	16	TRBD1	TGTGCCAGCAGCCTCATACCGGGACAGGGACACAATGAGCAGTTCTTC	CASSLIPGQGHNEQFF